The source of this T cell receptor (beta chain) is a study of blood T cell repertoires in COVID-19. Study details: Sources were T cells, B-cell-depleted T cells, or PBMCs; the material itself was cDNA or gDNA.

Per the study methods: Estimated nucleated cell counts came from reference gene primer amplification. The method was immunoSEQ multiplex PCR; TCRdb's version includes in-frame clones alone and lacks a portion of them. V and J calls and clone size follow that table, whereas D and trimming were derived from the DNA. The sample lists approximately 170,000 clones; approximately 87% were seen once. While infection was still active, Seattle patients were enrolled and then followed longitudinally. The sequenced sample was peripheral blood. This clonotype originated in an older woman with COVID-19, enrolled during active disease.

CDR3 in amino acids: CAISQGNSPLHF. The CDR3, as DNA: TGTGCCATCAGTCAGGGGAATTCACCCCTCCACTTT. This chain uses TRBV10-3 with TRBJ1-6, with a possible D match to TRBD1 (6 bases). Germline CDR1 reads ENHRY; CDR2 reads SYGVKD. The CDR3 spans 12 residues. The ends were cut back, 5 bases at V and 7 bases at J, with 6 bases in the middle.